Presented here are 8 T cell receptor beta chains from one specimen sequenced in a study of CD8 T cells in Susac syndrome. The RNA, about 0.45 to 1 ug, was put through reverse transcription using random hexamers. Each CDR3 protein is one row after TCRdb ran MiXCR on the immunoSEQ multiplex PCR reads. The sample lists about 190,000 distinct CDR3 sequences, approximately 93% occurring once. The sequencing sample was made of CD4+ T cells from PBMCs. Every receptor here comes from a human donor in good health.

The J gene is TRBJ2-2, the V gene TRBV28, with 9 bases that match TRBD1. This CDR3 has 15 residues. V shed 6 bases and J 5 bases; nucleotides not matched to a gene: 7. Looked up from germline, CDR1 is MDHEN and CDR2 is SYDVKM. The CDR3 bases are TGTGCCAGCAGCCCCTCCGGGACAGGGACCGGGGAGCTGTTTTTT. Amino acids: CASSPSGTGTGELFF.

The V and J genes are TRBV27 and TRBJ2-5; 7 bases align to TRBD2. CDR1 and CDR2 from the germline V gene are MNHEY and SMNVEV (reference sequence). This CDR3 has 17 amino acids. V was clipped by 5 bases and J by 1 base; unmatched bases: 13. This CDR3 reads CASSPLGRGGSQETQYF. As DNA, the CDR3 is TGTGCCAGCAGTCCCCTAGGGCGCGGGGGATCCCAAGAGACCCAGTACTTC.

The chain recombines TRBV6-1 with TRBJ1-6; D may be TRBD1 (5 bases). V was trimmed by 5 bases and J by 12 bases, leaving 14 bases between them. This CDR3 has 13 residues. In germline, CDR1 is MNHNS, CDR2 SASEGT. The CDR3 sequence is CASSLEGVLPLHF. DNA for the CDR3: TGTGCCAGCAGTCTTGAAGGGGTGCTACCCCTCCACTTT.

This chain uses TRBV18 with TRBJ2-5; 9 bases line up with TRBD2. The CDR3 has 16 amino acids. The ends lost 0 bases at V and 2 bases at J; junction bases unmatched: 4. In germline, CDR1 is KGHSH, CDR2 LQKENI. The DNA of the CDR3 is TGTGCCAGCTCACCACCAGGGACTAGCCCTCAAGAGACCCAGTACTTC. Amino acid sequence: CASSPPGTSPQETQYF. Variable domain in full (rest from reference TRBV18 and TRBJ2-5): NAGVMQNPRHLVRRRGQEARLRCSPMKGHSHVYWYRQLPEEGLKFMVYLQKENIIDESGMPKERFSAEFPKEGPSILRIQQVVRGDSAAYFCASSPPGTSPQETQYFGPGTRLLVL.

This clonotype was seen just once. The chain uses TRBV7-9 and TRBJ2-5; possible D gene TRBD1, 6 bases. The V and J ends lost 11 bases and 5 bases respectively, with 12 bases between them. The germline V gene has CDR1 SEHNR and CDR2 FQNEAQ (reference sequence). CDR3 length: 11 amino acids. The CDR3 loop reads CAGTGTETQYF. The DNA for the CDR3 is TGTGCCGGTACAGGGACCGAGACCCAGTACTTC. Complete variable domain (other parts from reference TRBV7-9 and TRBJ2-5): DTGVSQNPRHKITKRGQNVTFRCDPISEHNRLYWYRQTLGQGPEFLTYFQNEAQLEKSRLLSDRFSAERPKGSFSTLEIQRTEQGDSAMYLCAGTGTETQYFGPGTRLLVL.

The chain combines TRBV6-1 with TRBJ2-5; 9 bases map to TRBD2. The V and J ends lost 6 bases and 2 bases, in that order; junction bases with no gene match: 4. The length of the CDR3 is 14 residues. Germline assignment: CDR1 MNHNS and CDR2 SASEGT. The CDR3 loop is CASRAAGGQETQYF. CDR3 nucleotide sequence: TGTGCCAGCAGGGCGGCGGGGGGGCAAGAGACCCAGTACTTC.

V usage is TRBV3-1 and J usage is TRBJ1-1; D ambiguous. V lost 0 bases and J 11 bases, leaving 7 bases between the germline ends. The CDR3 runs to 11 residues. The germline CDR1 and CDR2 sequences are LGHDT and YNNKEL (reference sequence). CDR3: CASSQDAGAFF. The CDR3 bases are TGTGCCAGCAGCCAAGATGCCGGTGCTTTCTTT. The whole variable domain, remainder taken from reference TRBV3-1 and TRBJ1-1, is DTAVSQTPKYLVTQMGNDKSIKCEQNLGHDTMYWYKQDSKKFLKIMFSYNNKELIINETVPNRFSPKSPDKAHLNLHINSLELGDSAVYFCASSQDAGAFFGQGTRLTVV.

The chain joins TRBV10-3 to TRBJ2-5; 10 bases are a match to TRBD2. CDR3 length: 14 amino acids. With 10 bases clipped from V and 5 bases from J, the junction kept 10 bases outside the gene matches. The germline V gene has CDR1 ENHRY and CDR2 SYGVKD. CDR3: CATQRGGVLETQYF. CDR3 nucleotide sequence: TGTGCCACTCAGCGGGGGGGTGTTCTCGAGACCCAGTACTTC.